The sequence of this T cell receptor beta chain was determined in a study of blood T cell repertoires in COVID-19 (dated by TCRdb to the early 2020s). Broadly, across the study: The collaborator samples originated in the United States, Italy and Spain and spanned the acute and convalescent phases of COVID-19. The prospective study material was composed of cDNA or gDNA derived from T cells, B-cell-depleted T cells, or PBMCs. The dataset comprised deeply sampled blood TCRbeta repertoires from subjects exposed to, actively infected with, or recovered from COVID-19. The repertoires were made available in a free public database intended to serve as a resource for research on the immune response to SARS-CoV-2. The samples were drawn from two sources: the first 160 participants of the ongoing ImmuneRACE study, and approximately 1,300 subjects contributed by 6 global collaborators. The sample metadata nearly always contained a de-identified subject ID, COVID-19 status, age in years and sex. HLA class I and class II types, where available, came from metadata supplied by the sample provider rather than from assay-based typing. Results the study describes overall, beyond this receptor: How much clinical and demographic metadata was included differed by source and by participant, and the metadata was provided uncurated.

The CDR3 sequence holds 14 residues, the cysteine and phenylalanine included. Only the CDR3 region is kept as DNA, spanning 42 bases read in frame from base 1. From V the trimming removes 4 bases and from J it removes 9 bases, while the gene matches leave 6 bases of the junction unaccounted for. The germline V gene specifies MNHEY as CDR1 and SVGAGI as CDR2. The collaborating institutions used their own protocols to collect whole blood in K2EDTA tubes. For TCRbeta analysis, collaborator samples were shipped as frozen whole blood, as isolated PBMCs, or as DNA extracted from either sample type. The immunoSEQ Assay, a bias-controlled multiplex PCR, was used to amplify TCRbeta CDR3 regions from genomic DNA. As for the authors' bioinformatics: The number of nucleated cells in each sample was estimated from the amplification of reference gene primers within the assay. Sequence reads were collapsed and filtered to measure the absolute abundance of every unique TCRbeta CDR3 rearrangement. For each sample, productive Simpson clonality was calculated as the square root of Simpson's diversity index over productive rearrangements. Drawn from immuneACCESS, this table holds only the in-frame rearrangements with V and J called that TCRdb kept. Clones are partly lost; checked studies trace under half to an unresolved V gene and leave the rest unexplained. The V and J calls and clone size were taken over from that table, and D and trimming were inferred from the DNA. A total of 65,000 to 90,000 clones appear in this sample, roughly 78% of them only once. 26% of the sample goes to the ten largest clones.

As to this clone: Its antigen remains undetermined. No much larger clone exists at a distance of one base, and base qualities are not known.

The receptor was isolated from a man in his sixties with active or convalescent COVID-19. The sequencing sample was made of peripheral blood. Here the chain combines TRBV6-5 and TRBJ2-6; 7 middle bases align to TRBD2. The DNA sequence is as follows: TGTGCCAGCAGTTCGGGGGGAGATGTCAACGTCCTGACTTTC. This codes for CASSSGGDVNVLTF.